Shown below are 5 T cell receptor beta chains from a single sample sequenced in a study of T cell responses to AZD1222 COVID-19 vaccine. This table comes from immunoSEQ multiplex PCR, and its TCRdb copy is limited to in-frame clones, with some not included. The repertoire includes some 180,000 clones, roughly 94% of them detected once, and more than 1.5% sits in the top ten. This material consisted of peripheral blood, taken 28 days after the second AZD1222 dose. These receptors were collected from an adult who received the AZD1222 COVID-19 vaccine.

The chain recombines TRBV6-5 with TRBJ1-5; 10 bases match TRBD1. The CDR3 is made up of 15 amino acids. The ends lost 5 bases at V and 5 bases at J; junction bases unmatched: 6. CDR1 is MNHEY and CDR2 is SVGAGI in the germline V gene. The CDR3 DNA reads as TGTGCCAGCAGTCTAGGACAGGGGGTGTATCAGCCCCAGCATTTT. Translated, it gives CASSLGQGVYQPQHF.

The sample holds one count of this clone. The chain employs TRBV30 and TRBJ1-5; D is unresolved. CDR1 GTSNPN and CDR2 SVGIG come from the germline V gene (reference sequence). The CDR3 contains 12 residues. The V end lost 2 bases, the J end lost 7 bases, and 9 bases lay between the germline ends. The CDR3 sequence is CAWSSVSQPQHF. The CDR3 nucleotides read TGTGCCTGGAGTTCAGTCTCCCAGCCCCAGCATTTT.

As for this clone: Its ends do not fully match the called genes, so a read error is possible. This sequence joins TRBV2 and TRBJ1-1; perhaps TRBD1 as D (5 bases). CDR1 and CDR2 (germline): SNHLY, FYNNEI. The CDR3 is made up of 13 amino acids. This CDR3 reads CASREDRNTEAFF. The CDR3 nucleotides are TGTGCCAGCAGGGAAGACAGGAACACTGAAGCTTTCTTT.

The J gene is TRBJ1-1, the V gene TRBV7-9; TRBD1 aligns across 8 bases. The J segment lost 5 bases and the V segment lost 6 bases, leaving 8 bases of the junction unmatched. The CDR3 runs 14 residues. Germline CDR1 is SEHNR and CDR2 is FQNEAQ (reference sequence). Written as DNA, the CDR3 is TGTGCCAGCAGAATCGGGACAGGAGAGACTGAAGCTTTCTTT. Its translation: CASRIGTGETEAFF.

This sequence joins TRBV28 and TRBJ1-4; no clear D gene. The CDR3 contains 16 residues. The V gene lost 4 bases and the J gene lost 8 bases, with 20 bases spanning the gap. Germline V gives CDR1 MDHEN, CDR2 SYDVKM. The CDR3 DNA is TGTGCCAGCAGTTCTCGTCTACCGGGTAATTACGAAAAACTGTTTTTT. Translation gives CASSSRLPGNYEKLFF. Drawing the rest from reference TRBV28 and TRBJ1-4, the complete variable domain is DVKVTQSSRYLVKRTGEKVFLECVQDMDHENMFWYRQDPGLGLRLIYFSYDVKMKEKGDIPEGYSVSREKKERFSLILESASTNQTSMYLCASSSRLPGNYEKLFFGSGTQLSVL.